Sequencing of this T cell receptor (beta chain) was carried out in a study of blood T cell repertoires in COVID-19. The overall study: Whether acute or convalescent, the COVID-19 samples came from the United States, Italy and Spain.

The CDR3 consists of 12 residues. Looked up from germline, CDR1 is SGHTA and CDR2 is FQGNSA. The ends were cut back, 4 bases at V and 8 bases at J, with 11 bases in the middle. As processed by the authors: Amplifying reference gene primers gave estimates of nucleated cell counts. Profiling relied on immunoSEQ multiplex PCR, and the TCRdb table lists in-frame clones only, not all of them. V and J calls plus clone size are reproduced from that table; the DNA served to infer D and trimming. The repertoire holds 250,000 or so clones, with roughly nine tenths as singletons. This chain links TRBV7-2 with TRBJ1-2; no definite D call. Material for sequencing was PBMCs or T cells enriched from blood (not recorded which). This receptor was identified in a human donor in a cohort exposed to, infected with or recovered from COVID-19 (not recorded which). The donor label of this sample is uncertain. The CDR3 nucleotides read TGTGCCAGCAGCTCATCAGTTCCCGGCTACACCTTC. Its protein product is CASSSSVPGYTF.